The 17 T cell receptor beta chains below were found in one sample sequenced in a study of CD8 T cells in seronegative destructive rheumatoid arthritis. Generated by immunoSEQ multiplex PCR, the TCRdb table keeps only in-frame clones and is missing some. The profile covers roughly 13,000 clones, with around 83% appearing a single time and about 30% taken by the ten largest. Source material: CD8+ T cells from blood. These receptors originate from a woman between 30 and 50 years old with seronegative destructive rheumatoid arthritis.

CDR3 loop: CASSLKDSSYEQYV. The CDR3, as DNA: TGTGCCAGCAGCTTAAAGGACAGCTCCTACGAGCAGTACGTC. V usage is TRBV7-6 and J usage is TRBJ2-7, with D maybe TRBD1 (6 bases). This CDR3 is built from 14 residues. The V and J ends lost 2 bases and 0 bases respectively, with 8 bases between them. Looked up from germline, CDR1 is SGHVS and CDR2 is FNYEAQ.

V and J are TRBV6-6 and TRBJ2-7, with TRBD1 matching over 7 bases. V lost 10 bases and J lost 4; bases outside the gene matches: 16. Germline-derived CDR1 and CDR2 are MNHNY and SVGAGI (reference sequence). The CDR3 runs to 15 residues. As DNA, the CDR3 is TGTGCCACCGGCTACCCTAGGGACAGCCTTTACGAGCAGTACTTC. Its protein is CATGYPRDSLYEQYF.

In its sample, this clone is medium-sized. Other DNA sequences within the sample encode an identical CDR3. This chain connects TRBV4-1 to TRBJ1-1; D is ambiguous. CDR1 is MGHRA and CDR2 is YSYEKL in the germline V gene. V lost 3 bases and J lost 4, with 9 bases in between. This CDR3 spans 13 amino acids. CDR3 protein: CASSQREVTEAFF. DNA of the CDR3: TGCGCCAGCAGCCAGAGGGAAGTCACTGAAGCTTTCTTT.

The chain uses TRBV19 and TRBJ2-5; a weak D match, TRBD2 (6 bases). Trimming took 1 base from V and 2 from J, leaving 14 bases between them. The germline V gene has CDR1 LNHDA and CDR2 SQIVND (reference sequence). This CDR3 has 16 amino acids. The DNA of the CDR3 is TGTGCCAGTAGTATAGCGATGGGACTGATTCAAGAGACCCAGTACTTC. It encodes CASSIAMGLIQETQYF.

The CDR3 DNA is TGCGCCAGCAGCCAAGATCATTTAGGGGTGGGCACTGAAGCTTTCTTT. This translates into CASSQDHLGVGTEAFF. V and J are TRBV4-1 and TRBJ1-1; D might be TRBD1 (5 bases). Trimming shortened V by 0 bases and J by 4 bases, and 15 bases separated the two germline ends. CDR3 length equals 16 residues. Germline V CDR1 and CDR2: MGHRA, YSYEKL.

The J gene is TRBJ1-1, the V gene TRBV10-3; D possibly corresponds to TRBD1 (5 bases). Germline V CDR1 and CDR2: ENHRY, SYGVKD. This CDR3 contains 14 residues. V lost 9 bases to trimming and J lost 1 base, with 15 bases between them. The DNA for the CDR3 is TGTGCCATGAGAAAAGGGGATGGGAACACTGAAGCTTTCTTT. It specifies CAMRKGDGNTEAFF.

This chain connects TRBV27 to TRBJ2-3; TRBD2 matches at 7 bases. The CDR3 totals 15 residues. Unmatched junction bases numbered 8, after V lost 3 bases and J lost 5 bases. The germline CDR1 and CDR2 sequences are MNHEY and SMNVEV (reference sequence). CDR3 loop: CASSFMASGRDTQYF. CDR3 DNA: TGTGCCAGCAGTTTTATGGCTAGCGGTAGAGATACGCAGTATTTT.

V is TRBV11-2 and J is TRBJ2-1, with 8 bases that match TRBD2. The CDR3 loop spans 16 amino acids. J was trimmed by 8 bases and V by 5 bases; bases with no gene match: 14. Per germline, CDR1 SGHAT and CDR2 FQNNGV. CDR3 sequence (DNA): TGTGCCAGCAGCCCTCTTCCGGGACTAGGTTTAGATGAGCAGTTCTTC. Its translation is CASSPLPGLGLDEQFF.

The rearrangement links TRBV28 to TRBJ1-4, with 7 bases matching TRBD1. The CDR3 runs 18 residues. The J segment lost 2 bases and the V segment lost 6 bases, leaving 15 bases of the junction unmatched. Germline values: CDR1 MDHEN, CDR2 SYDVKM. This CDR3 reads CASSPSLRDSGTNEKLFF. The CDR3 nucleotides are TGTGCCAGCAGCCCCTCCCTCCGGGACAGCGGGACTAATGAAAAACTGTTTTTT.

The chain uses TRBV11-2 and TRBJ1-1, with unresolved D. There are 12 residues in the CDR3. The germline V gene has CDR1 SGHAT and CDR2 FQNNGV. V lost 2 bases, J lost 4 bases, and 5 bases lay in between. The CDR3 sequence is CASSLLATEAFF. In DNA form, the CDR3 reads TGTGCCAGCAGCTTACTGGCCACTGAAGCTTTCTTT.

This clone has just a few counts. This rearrangement joins TRBV7-9 to TRBJ1-2; D uncertain. In germline, CDR1 is SEHNR, CDR2 FQNEAQ (reference sequence). The V end was cut by 3 bases, the J end by 8 bases, with 13 bases between. CDR3 length equals 13 residues. As DNA, the CDR3 is TGTGCCAGCAGCTTCGGGGATTTGGGAGGCTACACCTTC. Protein: CASSFGDLGGYTF.

This clone was counted between two and nine times. The CDR3 DNA follows: TGTGCCAGCAGTGAACTAGCGGACACCGGGGAGCTGTTTTTT. Protein: CASSELADTGELFF. The gene calls are TRBV6-1 and TRBJ2-2; 7 bases map to TRBD2. This CDR3 is 14 amino acids long. The junction had 0 bases not matched to a gene; V was cut back by 2 bases and J by 3 bases. Germline V gives CDR1 MNHNS, CDR2 SASEGT.

The chain is built from TRBV4-1 and TRBJ2-1; 7 nucleotides align to TRBD2. Per the germline V gene, CDR1 is MGHRA and CDR2 is YSYEKL. The V gene end was trimmed by 3 bases and the J gene end by 7 bases; junction bases not matched to a gene: 3. This CDR3 comprises 13 residues. CDR3 residues: CASSQGEGNEQFF. DNA of the CDR3: TGCGCCAGCAGCCAGGGGGAGGGAAATGAGCAGTTCTTC.

CDR3 nucleotide sequence: TGCAGCGTTGAACTTGACATGAACACTGAAGCTTTCTTT. This sequence encodes CSVELDMNTEAFF. The V gene is TRBV29-1, the J gene TRBJ1-1; D is unclear. Trimming took off 2 bases at V and 0 bases at J, with 7 bases between the two ends. Germline V gives CDR1 SQVTM, CDR2 ANQGSEA. There are 13 residues in the CDR3.

The CDR3, as DNA: TGTGCCAGCAGCCCCCCTCTGTTGAGTGCTTTTTCCTATGGCTACACCTTC. Protein: CASSPPLLSAFSYGYTF. The chain carries TRBV7-2 and TRBJ1-2; D ambiguous. This CDR3 contains 17 residues. Per germline, CDR1 SGHTA and CDR2 FQGNSA. The germline V and J ends were trimmed by 5 bases and 4 bases, with 23 bases remaining between them. Complete variable domain (other parts from reference TRBV7-2 and TRBJ1-2): GAGVSQSPSNKVTEKGKDVELRCDPISGHTALYWYRQSLGQGLEFLIYFQGNSAPDKSGLPSDRFSAERTGGSVSTLTIQRTQQEDSAVYLCASSPPLLSAFSYGYTFGSGTRLTVV.

This chain joins TRBV4-1 and TRBJ1-2; TRBD1 matches 12 bases. Germline V gene sequence: CDR1 MGHRA, CDR2 YSYEKL. This CDR3 contains 14 residues. V was clipped by 6 bases and J by 8 bases; unmatched bases: 7. CDR3 sequence (DNA): TGCGCCAGCAGAGGGACAGGGGGCCATCGGGGCTACACCTTC. Amino acids: CASRGTGGHRGYTF.

The chain employs TRBV5-1 and TRBJ2-3; no clear D. V dropped 0 bases and J dropped 6 bases, with 14 bases sitting between them. The germline gives CDR1 SGHRS, CDR2 YFSETQ. The CDR3 length is 15 residues. This CDR3 reads CASSLGPLTLDTQYF. CDR3 DNA sequence: TGCGCCAGCAGCTTGGGCCCCCTCACATTGGATACGCAGTATTTT.